This T cell receptor (beta chain) originates from a study of T cells in Graves' hyperthyroidism and ophthalmopathy. Using RNA transcripts as the source, TCR beta CDR3 regions were amplified. First-round RT-PCR with HTBI primers amplified the TCR CDR3 region. TCRdb processed the multiplex PCR reads anew with MiXCR; each CDR3 protein has one entry. The data hold a few hundred thousand distinct CDR3 sequences, with around 21% observed a single time. As concerns this clonotype: Its antigen is unidentified.

Per the germline V gene, CDR1 is LNHDA and CDR2 is SQIVND (reference sequence). This CDR3 spans 12 amino acids. Between the trimmed V and J ends, which lost 5 bases and 5 bases, there was a span of 9 bases. Broader study findings: Ophthalmopathy was predicted by the model a median of around 5.9 months ahead of onset.

Patients aged 18 to 65 with hyperthyroidism were newly diagnosed, with duration under 2 months. The chain uses TRBV19 and TRBJ2-5, with a possible D match to TRBD2 (5 bases). The clonotype was recovered from a young man with Graves' hyperthyroidism. Sequences were obtained from blood. CDR3 amino acids: CASSVSAETQYF. The CDR3 region has the DNA TGTGCCAGTAGTGTTAGCGCGGAGACCCAGTACTTC. The whole variable domain, remainder taken from reference TRBV19 and TRBJ2-5, is DGGITQSPKYLFRKEGQNVTLSCEQNLNHDAMYWYRQDPGQGLRLIYYSQIVNDFQKGDIAEGYSVSREKKESFPLTVTSAQKNPTAFYLCASSVSAETQYFGPGTRLLVL.